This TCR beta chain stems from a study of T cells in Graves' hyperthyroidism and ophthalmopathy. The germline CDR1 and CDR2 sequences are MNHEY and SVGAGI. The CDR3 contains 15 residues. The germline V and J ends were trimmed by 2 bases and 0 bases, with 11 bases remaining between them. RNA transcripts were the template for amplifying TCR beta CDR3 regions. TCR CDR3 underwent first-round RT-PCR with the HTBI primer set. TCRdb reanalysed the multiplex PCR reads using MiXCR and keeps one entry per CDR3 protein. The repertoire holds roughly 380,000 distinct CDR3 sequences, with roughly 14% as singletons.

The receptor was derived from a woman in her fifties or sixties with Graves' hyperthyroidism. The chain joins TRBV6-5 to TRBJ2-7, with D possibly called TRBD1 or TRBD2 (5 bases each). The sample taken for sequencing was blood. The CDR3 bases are TGTGCCAGCAGTTACCCGGGGACCCACTCCTACGAGCAGTACTTC. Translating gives CASSYPGTHSYEQYF.